At least ten counts were recorded for the clone carrying this T cell receptor (beta chain). Its antigen is not identified. This specimen comes from a study of identifying expanded T cells in peripheral blood. Germline CDR1 LNHDA, CDR2 SQIVND (reference sequence). V lost 5 bases, J lost 5 bases, and 19 bases lay in between. The CDR3 sequence is 16 residues long. Findings and limits, study-wide: Across healthy donors, higher total template counts meant significantly greater two-week count variance. Technical replicates showed around 1.2 changed clones; two weeks roughly 16; four weeks 19.

Generated by immunoSEQ multiplex PCR, the TCRdb table keeps only in-frame clones and is missing some. This sample has some 78,000 clones, with roughly 84% found just once. No infections or other immune events were documented during collection. The rearrangement links TRBV19 to TRBJ1-5; D might be TRBD1 (5 bases). Input material: blood. The clonotype was recovered from a person aged 18-69 years in good health. CDR3 DNA: TGTGCCAGTAGTCCAACGCCCGGGACGGGATATCAGCCCCAGCATTTT. Translating it yields CASSPTPGTGYQPQHF.